This T cell receptor (beta chain) was identified during a study of control samples from healthy donors and cancer patients. V lost 5 bases and J lost 1, with 9 bases in between. Germline loops: CDR1 SGHTA, CDR2 FQGNSA. The CDR3 length is 13 residues. TCRdb keeps only in-frame clones here, not all; method: immunoSEQ multiplex PCR. The table records fewer than 110,000 clones, roughly 90% of them present only once. This receptor was obtained from a man in his 60s with lung cancer. Sequencing was carried out using PBMCs. The chain links TRBV7-2 to TRBJ2-7; a weak D match, TRBD1 (5 bases). In DNA form, the CDR3 reads TGTGCCAGCAGCCGGACACTTTCCTACGAGCAGTACTTC. As protein: CASSRTLSYEQYF.